The 30 T cell receptor beta chains presented below share a single source sample, sequenced in a study of identical twins. TCRdb itself ran the 5' RACE reads through MiXCR, one entry per CDR3 protein. The table shows 250,000 or so distinct CDR3 sequences, with roughly 12% occurring only once. This sample was also put to use in a study of yellow fever vaccine responses in identical twins.

The sample was memory (CD45RO+) T cells sorted from blood. These receptors were taken from a woman under 30 in good health.

This clonotype occurred many times. This chain connects TRBV6-2 or TRBV6-3 to TRBJ2-1, with no clear D. The CDR3 is 13 amino acids. The V end was cut by 2 bases, the J end by 6 bases, with 8 bases between. Per germline, CDR1 MNHEY and CDR2 SVGEGT. CDR3 protein: CASSYGDFNEQFF. For the CDR3, the DNA is TGTGCCAGCAGTTACGGGGATTTCAATGAGCAGTTCTTC.

This clonotype has ten or more counts. The chain combines TRBV12-3 or TRBV12-4 with TRBJ1-1, with D hard to call. The CDR3 totals 14 residues. The V end was cut by 2 bases, the J end by 1 base, with 8 bases between. CDR3 nucleotides: TGTGCCAGCAGTTTAAGGTGGGCGAACACTGAAGCTTTCTTT. It translates to CASSLRWANTEAFF.

Only a few counts were recorded for this clonotype. The chain combines TRBV4-3 with TRBJ2-5; possible D gene TRBD2, 5 bases. Per the germline V gene, CDR1 is LGHNA and CDR2 is YSLEER. V was shortened by 2 bases and J by 5 bases, with 18 bases between the two germline ends. The CDR3 is made up of 16 amino acids. CDR3 nucleotides: TGCGCCAGCAGCCAAATTCCCGGGAACGTGCGGGAGACCCAGTACTTC. Protein sequence: CASSQIPGNVRETQYF.

The rearrangement uses TRBV28 and TRBJ2-3; 8 bases map to TRBD1. Germline V CDR1 and CDR2: MDHEN, SYDVKM. After removal of 5 bases from V and 1 base from J, the junction contained 5 bases not matched to a gene. This CDR3 is 15 amino acids long. CDR3 bases: TGTGCCAGCAGTCGGACAGGGAGCGGCACAGATACGCAGTATTTT. This codes for CASSRTGSGTDTQYF.

The gene calls are TRBV20-1 and TRBJ1-2, with TRBD1 matching over 8 bases. Germline V gene data show CDR1 as DFQATT and CDR2 as SNEGSKA (reference sequence). Losses at the gene ends were 5 bases for V and 4 bases for J; bases not matched to a gene: 9. The CDR3 sequence is 14 residues long. DNA of the CDR3: TGCAGTGCTTCGACAGGGGAATGGGCCTATGGCTACACCTTC. Amino acid sequence: CSASTGEWAYGYTF.

This clonotype appeared many times. This chain links TRBV12-3 or TRBV12-4 with TRBJ1-2, with TRBD1 identical over 8 bases. CDR3 length: 14 residues. V shed 6 bases, J shed 4 bases, and the junction held 7 bases outside the gene matches. For the CDR3, the DNA is TGTGCCAGCAGGGGGACAGGTGGTTCCTATGGCTACACCTTC. It encodes CASRGTGGSYGYTF.

The chain employs TRBV12-3 or TRBV12-4 and TRBJ2-7; D unclear. Trimming stripped 3 bases from V and 0 bases from J, with 9 bases between. This CDR3 is built from 14 residues. The CDR3: CASSFEDHSYEQYF. DNA of the CDR3: TGTGCCAGCAGTTTCGAGGACCACTCCTACGAGCAGTACTTC.

The V gene is TRBV7-8, the J gene TRBJ2-3; 8 positions match TRBD1. Germline CDR1 is SGHVS and CDR2 is FQNEAQ. The CDR3 contains 15 residues. With 1 base clipped from V and 3 bases from J, the junction kept 3 bases outside the gene matches. CDR3 sequence: CASSLGTGKTDTQYF. The CDR3 coding sequence is TGTGCCAGCAGCTTAGGGACAGGGAAAACAGATACGCAGTATTTT. Combining the CDR3 with reference TRBV7-8 and TRBJ2-3 gives the whole variable domain GAGVSQSPRYKVAKRGQDVALRCDPISGHVSLFWYQQALGQGPEFLTYFQNEAQLDKSGLPSDRFFAERPEGSVSTLKIQRTQQEDSAVYLCASSLGTGKTDTQYFGPGTRLTVL.

There are many counts of this clonotype. This chain links TRBV12-3 or TRBV12-4 with TRBJ1-6; D uncertain. The CDR3 sequence is 15 residues long. V was pared by 2 bases and J by 4 bases, with 9 bases between. CDR3 region: CASSLRGSYNSPLHF. DNA of the CDR3: TGTGCCAGCAGTTTACGGGGATCTTATAATTCACCCCTCCACTTT.

This clonotype turned up a few times. The CDR3 loop is CASSPGPPEAFF. The CDR3 nucleotides read TGTGCCAGCTCTCCGGGACCCCCTGAAGCTTTCTTT. The rearrangement joins TRBV2 to TRBJ1-1; weak D call: TRBD1 (5 bases). This CDR3 is 12 amino acids long. The germline V and J ends were trimmed by 8 bases and 6 bases, with 13 bases remaining between them. CDR1 is SNHLY, CDR2 FYNNEI, per germline.

The chain joins TRBV3-1 to TRBJ2-7; D possibly corresponds to TRBD2 (6 bases). The germline CDR1 and CDR2 sequences are LGHDT and YNNKEL (reference sequence). The CDR3 length is 12 residues. Trimming stripped 5 bases from V and 2 bases from J, with 7 bases between. Here the CDR3 reads CASSGTPYEQYF. The CDR3, as DNA: TGTGCCAGCAGCGGGACTCCCTACGAGCAGTACTTC.

In this sample, this clonotype turned up many times. The gene calls are TRBV2 and TRBJ2-1; D is perhaps TRBD2 (5 bases). CDR1 is SNHLY, CDR2 FYNNEI, per germline. This CDR3 has 14 amino acids. V lost 7 bases, J lost 10 bases, and 20 bases lay in between. The DNA of the CDR3 is TGTGCCAGCAAGGGCGCTAGCCGCAATAGGGAGCAGTTCTTC. It yields the protein CASKGASRNREQFF.

The genes are TRBV3-1 and TRBJ1-5; D remains unclear. This CDR3 contains 15 residues. Germline V gene sequence: CDR1 LGHDT, CDR2 YNNKEL (reference sequence). Trimming cost V 0 bases and J 0 bases, with 6 bases left between them. The CDR3 nucleotides read TGTGCCAGCAGCCAAGATGCAACTAGCAATCAGCCCCAGCATTTT. It encodes CASSQDATSNQPQHF.

This clonotype was recorded many times. The gene calls are TRBV12-3 or TRBV12-4 and TRBJ2-5, with 9 bases that match TRBD2. The V and J ends lost 3 bases and 5 bases, in that order; junction bases with no gene match: 7. There are 15 residues in the CDR3. In DNA, the CDR3 is TGTGCCAGCAGTTTGGCTAGCGGGATGCGGGAGACCCAGTACTTC. Its protein product is CASSLASGMRETQYF.

This clonotype was detected only a few times. The chain joins TRBV29-1 to TRBJ1-1; D is perhaps TRBD1 (6 bases). The CDR3 consists of 16 residues. The ends were cut back, 3 bases at V and 5 bases at J, with 22 bases in the middle. CDR1 is SQVTM and CDR2 is ANQGSEA in the germline V gene. The CDR3 spells CSVDKGGRLGRTEAFF. The CDR3 DNA sequence: TGCAGCGTTGATAAAGGGGGTAGACTTGGTAGGACTGAAGCTTTCTTT.

This clonotype was seen a few times. The chain joins TRBV20-1 to TRBJ1-1; D is unclear. Between the trimmed V and J ends, which lost 0 bases and 8 bases, there was a span of 10 bases. CDR3 length equals 12 residues. The germline gives CDR1 DFQATT, CDR2 SNEGSKA (reference sequence). CDR3 DNA sequence: TGCAGTGCTAGAGATCCGGGGATAGAAGCTTTCTTT. Translated, it gives CSARDPGIEAFF.

This clonotype was recorded at least ten times. This chain links TRBV11-2 with TRBJ2-1; no firm D call. The CDR3 covers 15 residues. V was trimmed by 5 bases and J by 2 bases, leaving 13 bases between them. CDR1 and CDR2 (germline): SGHAT, FQNNGV. The CDR3 region has the DNA TGTGCCAGCAGCCTACTTTTTGGGACCTACAATGAGCAGTTCTTC. This sequence encodes CASSLLFGTYNEQFF.

The gene calls are TRBV4-3 and TRBJ2-4; 10 bases fit TRBD2. Looked up from germline, CDR1 is LGHNA and CDR2 is YSLEER. J gave up 8 bases and V 0 bases, and 7 bases lay outside the gene matches. CDR3 length: 16 amino acids. The CDR3 coding sequence is TGCGCCAGCAGCCAAGAACGGAGAAGCGGGAGGGACATTCAGTACTTC. It specifies CASSQERRSGRDIQYF.

A few counts support this clonotype. DNA of the CDR3: TGTGCCAGCAGCTTGACGGACAATGAGCAGTTCTTC. It translates to CASSLTDNEQFF. The rearrangement links TRBV11-2 to TRBJ2-1; D is undetermined. Germline V gives CDR1 SGHAT, CDR2 FQNNGV. The V gene lost 3 bases and the J gene lost 5 bases, with 5 bases spanning the gap. This CDR3 has 12 amino acids.

The sample holds many counts of this clonotype. One junction end disagrees with the germline gene, perhaps due to a read error. This chain links TRBV29-1 with TRBJ2-6; D is unclear. CDR3 length equals 17 residues. Germline-derived CDR1 and CDR2 are SQVTM and ANQGSEA. The DNA of the CDR3 is TGCAGCGCTGAAGAACCCAAAGGGTTAGCCGGGGCCAACGTCCTGACTTTC. It codes for CSAEEPKGLAGANVLTF.

This clonotype occurred a few times. The chain links TRBV7-9 to TRBJ2-7, with D maybe TRBD1 (6 bases). The V end lost 5 bases, the J end lost 0 bases, and 11 bases lay between the germline ends. From germline, CDR1 is SEHNR and CDR2 FQNEAQ (reference sequence). The CDR3 runs to 14 residues. Here the CDR3 DNA reads TGTGCCAGCAGCCCCCCACAGGGCTCCTACGAGCAGTACTTC. Translating gives CASSPPQGSYEQYF. Using reference TRBV7-9 and TRBJ2-7 for the parts outside the CDR3, the full variable domain is DTGVSQNPRHKITKRGQNVTFRCDPISEHNRLYWYRQTLGQGPEFLTYFQNEAQLEKSRLLSDRFSAERPKGSFSTLEIQRTEQGDSAMYLCASSPPQGSYEQYFGPGTRLTVT.

This sequence joins TRBV28 and TRBJ2-7; D possibly corresponds to TRBD2 (7 bases). CDR3 length equals 15 residues. V was pared by 5 bases and J by 7 bases, with 21 bases between. Germline CDR1 MDHEN, CDR2 SYDVKM. For the CDR3, the DNA is TGTGCCAGCAGTCGGTTGAGGGGGGGCCTTCGGGAGCAGTACTTC. Protein product: CASSRLRGGLREQYF.

This clonotype was found a few times. The chain uses TRBV7-9 and TRBJ2-3; D is undetermined. V lost 4 bases and J 8 bases, leaving 13 bases between the germline ends. The CDR3 totals 13 residues. Germline V gene lookup returns CDR1 SEHNR and CDR2 FQNEAQ (reference sequence). This CDR3 reads CASSWVEQSTQYF. In DNA, the CDR3 is TGTGCCAGCAGCTGGGTCGAACAGAGTACGCAGTATTTT. The complete variable domain, with remaining parts taken from reference TRBV7-9 and TRBJ2-3, reads DTGVSQNPRHKITKRGQNVTFRCDPISEHNRLYWYRQTLGQGPEFLTYFQNEAQLEKSRLLSDRFSAERPKGSFSTLEIQRTEQGDSAMYLCASSWVEQSTQYFGPGTRLTVL.

The genes are TRBV20-1 and TRBJ2-7; tentative D call: TRBD2 (6 bases). The V gene's germline CDR1 is DFQATT and CDR2 SNEGSKA (reference sequence). There are 15 residues in the CDR3. The V end lost 3 bases, the J end lost 0 bases, and 15 bases lay between the germline ends. The CDR3, as DNA: TGCAGTGCTAGCCCCCCTAGCGCCCACTCCTACGAGCAGTACTTC. It specifies CSASPPSAHSYEQYF.

The table lists this clonotype with many counts. The V gene is TRBV20-1, the J gene TRBJ2-5; weak D call: TRBD2 (6 bases). Germline CDR1 DFQATT, CDR2 SNEGSKA (reference sequence). This CDR3 has 15 amino acids. With 0 bases removed from V and 0 bases from J, the gap between germline ends came to 11 bases. CDR3: CSAREDYLYQETQYF. CDR3 coding DNA: TGCAGTGCTAGAGAGGACTACCTGTACCAAGAGACCCAGTACTTC.

This clonotype was seen repeatedly, ten times or more. The chain is built from TRBV5-1 and TRBJ2-7; D possibly uses TRBD1 or TRBD2 (5 bases each). This CDR3 comprises 14 residues. V lost 9 bases to trimming and J lost 0 bases, with 16 bases between them. Looked up from germline, CDR1 is SGHRS and CDR2 is YFSETQ. The CDR3 bases are TGCGCCACCAAATCCGGGACGGACTCCTACGAGCAGTACTTC. Its protein product is CATKSGTDSYEQYF.

This chain uses TRBV5-5 with TRBJ2-1, with 8 bases matching TRBD1. CDR1 and CDR2 (germline): SGHKS, YYEKEE (reference sequence). The CDR3 extends over 15 amino acids. Trimming cost V 0 bases and J 7 bases; bases outside gene matches: 6. Here the CDR3 DNA reads TGTGCCAGCAGCTTGGAGCAGGGGGCGTATAATGAGCAGTTCTTC. Its protein product is CASSLEQGAYNEQFF.

This clonotype was observed a handful of times. This chain uses TRBV6-5 with TRBJ2-7; 12 nucleotides line up with TRBD2. J was trimmed by 6 bases and V by 3 bases; bases with no gene match: 9. CDR1 is MNHEY and CDR2 is SVGAGI in the germline V gene. The CDR3 length is 16 residues. The DNA for the CDR3 is TGTGCCAGCAGTTATTACCTAGCGGGAGGGAGGGGCGAGCAGTACTTC. Its protein product is CASSYYLAGGRGEQYF.

The table lists this clonotype with a few counts. The chain recombines TRBV2 with TRBJ2-5; 10 bases are shared with TRBD2. V lost 3 bases to trimming and J lost 9 bases; unmatched junction nucleotides: 13. This CDR3 is built from 16 residues. The germline V gene encodes CDR1 SNHLY and CDR2 FYNNEI. The CDR3 sequence is CASSEFLAGAKQPQYF. In DNA, the CDR3 is TGTGCCAGCAGTGAGTTTCTAGCGGGGGCCAAACAGCCCCAGTACTTC.

This clonotype was found many times. V gene TRBV7-9 combines with J gene TRBJ2-2; weak D call: TRBD1 (6 bases). Germline V gene sequence: CDR1 SEHNR, CDR2 FQNEAQ (reference sequence). Trimming shortened V by 6 bases and J by 4 bases, and 9 bases separated the two germline ends. This CDR3 has 13 amino acids. This chain's CDR3 is CASRQGGTGELFF. In nucleotides, the CDR3 is TGTGCCAGCAGGCAAGGGGGCACCGGGGAGCTGTTTTTT.